The source of this T cell receptor beta chain is a study of CD8 T cells in ankylosing spondylitis. V lost 1 base, J lost 7 bases, and 14 bases lay in between. The CDR3 length is 15 residues. The germline CDR1 and CDR2 sequences are SSHAT and FNYEAQ (reference sequence). TCRdb ran MiXCR on the 5' RACE reads and lists one entry per CDR3 protein. The data show 150,000 to 200,000 distinct CDR3 sequences, approximately 10% seen once. The genes are TRBV7-7 and TRBJ2-1, with a weak D call TRBD2 (6 bases). The sequencing input was blood, either unsorted or a sorted T cell fraction (not recorded which). The receptor was isolated from a male donor with ankylosing spondylitis or in good health (not recorded which). This chain's CDR3 is CASSLGLAGQNEQFF. In DNA form, the CDR3 reads TGTGCCAGCAGCTTAGGACTGGCGGGGCAAAATGAGCAGTTCTTC.